These T cell receptor beta chains were read from a single sample in a study of vaccination effects on CD4 cells after COVID-19. No antigen has been assigned to these receptors. TCRdb's table, derived via immunoSEQ multiplex PCR, lists solely in-frame clones and lacks some. The sample holds tens of thousands of clones, 65% to 70% seen once. The source material was CD4+ T cells from PBMCs cultured without peptide, sampled before COVID-19 vaccination. The receptors shown here come from a human donor who received a COVID-19 vaccine. Both conserved end residues are trimmed from each CDR3. Clone size is given for some rows only: seen once, a few or many times, or a class if the clone is expanded.

V gene	clone size	J gene	CDR3 protein
TRBV27	-	TRBJ1-5	ASSPRGDHSNQPQH
TRBV5-1	-	TRBJ1-3	ASSLGDPLSGNTIY
TRBV6-5	-	TRBJ2-1	ASGDRTSHNEQF
TRBV11-2	-	TRBJ1-2	ASSLGKGRSYGYT
TRBV6-5	medium-sized	TRBJ2-5	ASSLNGRGQETQY
TRBV6-5	-	TRBJ1-2	ASSYSTGGYT
TRBV7-9	-	-	ASSPHGGGAAYQETQY
TRBV19	few	TRBJ2-5	ASSGLQETQY
TRBV24-1	-	TRBJ2-1	ATSDSGLNRSF
TRBV25-1	-	TRBJ1-4	ASSESGTVNEKLF
TRBV6-5	-	TRBJ2-7	ASRPGQGGHEQY
TRBV9	-	TRBJ2-1	ASSVVAGGFNEQF
TRBV11-3	-	TRBJ2-1	ASSLVGGATFNEQF
TRBV11-3	medium-sized	TRBJ2-2	ASSLDQGGSAHTGELF
TRBV6-1	-	TRBJ1-2	ASSELGQYYGYT
TRBV9	-	TRBJ2-7	ASSATVGSYEQY
TRBV6-5	-	TRBJ1-4	ASFGGSNEKLF
TRBV5-4	-	TRBJ2-5	ASSFGLSQETQY
TRBV6-5	-	TRBJ1-1	ASSWGQNTEAF
TRBV11-2	-	TRBJ1-2	ASSLDGGGYT
TRBV6-5	-	TRBJ2-5	ASSYSYRGQETQY
TRBV4-1	few	TRBJ1-1	ASSSRTQNTEAF
TRBV2	-	TRBJ1-1	ASSEAALTEAF
TRBV5-1	-	TRBJ2-1	ASSSSPGVTYNEQF
TRBV5-1	-	TRBJ2-1	ASSSQGSSGGEQF
TRBV24-1	-	TRBJ2-3	ATEVAGTDTQY
TRBV5-1	few	TRBJ2-3	ASSLDEPRTDTQY